This T cell receptor (beta chain) was obtained from a study of cytomegalovirus exposure and HLA in healthy donors. Study summary: Genotyping showed around four fifths of almost 400 donors falling in the Caucasian-associated ancestry cluster.

This CDR3 comprises 16 residues. Germline-derived CDR1 and CDR2 are SGHDT and YYEEEE. Trimming took 0 bases from V and 4 from J, leaving 16 bases between them. 60 Vbeta and 13 Jbeta primers were used in PCR. Clones were sequenced by immunoSEQ multiplex PCR, and TCRdb holds only the in-frame ones, with some missing. The sample consists of some 270,000 clones, about four fifths of them appearing once. Though probably carrying unrecorded immune exposures, donors were nominally healthy at sampling. The TCR sequence derives from a girl aged 2 to 9 in good health and CMV-seronegative. The material sequenced was PBMCs. V and J are TRBV5-6 and TRBJ1-2; D ambiguous. CDR3 bases: TGTGCCAGCAGCTTGGAGGTCTTCAGGTCCCTCTATGGCTACACCTTC. This codes for CASSLEVFRSLYGYTF.